The TCR beta chain described here comes from a study of monozygotic twins with inflammatory bowel disease (dated by TCRdb to between 2018 and 2020). Regarding the complete study: In total, roughly 30 monozygotic twin pairs made up the full study: 19 Danish pairs, all IBD-discordant, plus nine German pairs, of which four were IBD-concordant and five were IBD-discordant. Disease-associated traits were sought mainly through comparisons between IBD patients and their genetically identical healthy co-twins within discordant pairs. Each individual had, on average, about 151 000 unique TCRalpha sequences and 181 000 unique TCRbeta sequences available for analysis.

The CDR3 starts with the cysteine, ends with the phenylalanine, and has 12 residues. No DNA has been recorded. From each donor, a roughly 2.4 ml peripheral blood sample was collected into PAXgene tubes and kept at -80 degrees C. Without T cell sorting, total RNA was isolated from whole blood using the PAXgene blood miRNA kit on an automated QIAcube. Peripheral blood from monozygotic twin pairs who were concordant or discordant for inflammatory bowel disease underwent deep TCRalpha and TCRbeta repertoire profiling using unique molecular barcoding. Smoking habits were recorded for all twin pairs, and individuals were classified as current, former or never smokers. Library generation was performed with 5' RACE. For each TCR library, 3,500 to 4,500 ng of total RNA was used. cDNA was synthesized with SMARTScribe reverse transcriptase in eight separate reactions per sample. During cDNA synthesis, unique molecular identifiers containing a 6-nucleotide sample barcode were introduced by template switching. TCRalpha and TCRbeta cDNA was amplified by two nested PCRs of 16 and 9 cycles, with bead purification after each PCR. Before amplification, the cDNA was both treated with uracil DNA-glycosylase and purified with the QIAquick PCR purification kit. The second PCR was the step at which Illumina TruSeq-compatible adapters and sample-specific barcodes were added. TapeStation and Qubit were used to check library quality and concentration, and 4.5 to 6 ng of each library was pooled. Sequencing of the pooled libraries was done on an Illumina HiSeq2500 single-index Rapid Run using custom sequencing primers and 2 x 100 bp reads. The paper's processing steps were these. PCR and sequencing errors were corrected by UMI-based consensus assembly using MiGEC version 1.2.6. MiXCR version 2.1.1 was used for V(D)J alignment, clonotype assembly and CDR3 extraction. Gene usage, clonotype sharing and MAIT/NKT TCR abundance were normalised by analysing the top 1000, 10 000 and 20 000 clonotypes per sample. Diversity was computed as the inverse Simpson index with the vegan R package after downsampling to 27 000 UMIs. Paired Mann-Whitney U tests on discordant twin pairs were used, with Benjamini-Hochberg multiple-testing correction. Based on TCRdb reprocessing of the reads, there is one entry per CDR3 protein sequence, and DNA is missing. The V and J calls reflect TCRdb's pipeline rather than the authors' work. In this sample's table one finds hundreds of thousands of distinct CDR3 sequences. The top ten hold approximately 5.4% of the sample.

Worth noting for this clonotype: It has no known antigen specificity.

Study-wide findings and limitations: Concordant and discordant twins showed no difference in repertoire similarity, possibly because of limited statistical power. The results gave no support for a single strong signal or clonotype linked to IBD. TCRbeta repertoire diversity, by inverse Simpson index, was decreased in IBD patients compared with their healthy co-twins. Background noise and inter-individual variability may have been introduced into the repertoires by the differing immunosuppressive treatments among patients. The analysis was unable to tell different T cell subtypes apart. Compared with healthy twins, IBD patients shared fewer clonotypes with other individuals, and the difference was most pronounced in patients with signs of disease activity.

The sequence derives from a human donor with ulcerative colitis or Crohn's disease, or a healthy co-twin of an affected twin (not recorded which). This receptor chain uses TRBV12-3 or TRBV12-4 and TRBJ2-5; lacking DNA, the TRBD1 call made by TCRdb goes unchecked. The sequencing sample was made of blood. CDR3 protein: CATRQGRETQYF.